The rows below give T cell receptor beta chains drawn from one sample of a study of T cell clones after liver transplantation. TCRdb's table, derived via immunoSEQ multiplex PCR, lists solely in-frame clones and lacks some. The data show tens of thousands of clones, 70% to 80% seen once. The sample here was CD4+ T cells from blood, taken before liver transplant. The origin of the receptors is a human donor who received a liver transplant. Each CDR3 is given with its conserved first and last residue. D genes are given only for firm matches. Size values are once, few and many counts, or a class for expanded clones, and some rows have none.

V	D	size	J	CDR3	DNA
TRBV6-1	TRBD2	once	TRBJ2-3	CASKAGGPYTDTQYF	TGTGCCAGCAAAGCGGGGGGGCCTTATACAGATACGCAGTATTTT
TRBV6-4	-	-	TRBJ1-3	CASSDSRRFSGNTIYF	TGTGCCAGCAGTGACTCTCGGCGGTTCTCTGGAAACACCATATATTTT
TRBV7-6	-	once	TRBJ2-7	CASSLQGPMGYEQYF	TGTGCCAGCAGCTTACAGGGGCCAATGGGTTACGAGCAGTACTTC
TRBV9	-	-	TRBJ1-5	CASNPTDSNQPQHF	TGTGCCAGCAACCCGACAGATAGCAATCAGCCCCAGCATTTT
TRBV11-2	TRBD1	-	TRBJ2-1	CASVHGRGRAYNEQFF	TGTGCCAGCGTACACGGTAGGGGGCGAGCCTACAATGAGCAGTTCTTC
TRBV23-1	-	once	TRBJ2-1	CASSQSAAPYNEQFF	TGCGCCAGCAGTCAATCGGCAGCGCCCTACAATGAGCAGTTCTTC
TRBV18	TRBD1	few	TRBJ2-7	CASSEGGQGPILHF	TGTGCCAGCTCGGAGGGGGGACAGGGCCCCATTCTACACTTC
TRBV7-6	-	-	TRBJ1-5	CASSIEEGFNQPQHF	TGTGCCAGCAGCATCGAGGAGGGATTCAATCAGCCCCAGCATTTT
TRBV7-6	TRBD2	-	TRBJ2-1	CASSLARLAGYNEQFF	TGTGCCAGCAGCTTAGCCCGACTAGCGGGCTACAATGAGCAGTTCTTC
TRBV7-2	TRBD2	-	TRBJ2-1	CASSDTGGGARNEQFF	TGTGCCAGCAGCGACACCGGCGGGGGGGCCCGGAATGAGCAGTTCTTC
TRBV11-2	TRBD1	-	TRBJ2-7	CASSWDRPYEQYF	TGTGCCAGCAGCTGGGACAGACCCTACGAGCAGTACTTC
TRBV7-2	TRBD2	-	TRBJ2-7	CASSTGGYEQYF	TGTGCCAGCAGCACCGGGGGGTACGAGCAGTACTTC
TRBV6-1	TRBD1	-	TRBJ1-2	CASSGGTGRYGYTF	TGTGCCAGCAGTGGGGGGACAGGGAGGTATGGCTACACCTTC
TRBV28	-	few	TRBJ1-4	CASSTETGPLLF	TGTGCCAGCAGTACTGAAACGGGTCCTTTACTTTTT
TRBV6-1	-	-	TRBJ2-5	CASSQNGGEWETQYF	TGTGCCAGCAGTCAGAATGGCGGGGAATGGGAGACCCAGTACTTC
TRBV6-1	TRBD2	few	TRBJ2-7	CASSAGTSTVEQYF	TGTGCCAGCAGCGCCGGGACTAGCACGGTCGAGCAGTACTTC
TRBV6-1	TRBD1	-	TRBJ1-2	CASSEGQGWKGYTF	TGTGCCAGCAGTGAAGGACAGGGGTGGAAAGGCTACACCTTC
TRBV27	-	-	TRBJ1-1	CASSIGAANTEAFF	TGTGCCAGCAGTATTGGGGCAGCGAACACTGAAGCTTTCTTT
TRBV18	TRBD1	-	TRBJ2-7	CASSPPGDRGSSYEQYF	TGTGCCAGCTCACCTCCGGGAGACAGGGGGAGCTCCTACGAGCAGTACTTC
TRBV6-1	TRBD1	-	TRBJ1-4	CASSGTGTAPITNEKLFF	TGTGCCAGCAGTGGAACCGGGACAGCACCTATAACTAATGAAAAACTGTTTTTT
TRBV18	-	-	TRBJ2-3	CASSPPRQATILLTQYF	TGTGCCAGCTCACCACCAAGACAGGCCACGATTCTACTAACGCAGTATTTT
TRBV6-5	TRBD1	-	TRBJ1-2	CASSYSRTGGSYGYTF	TGTGCCAGCAGTTACTCAAGGACAGGGGGAAGCTATGGCTACACCTTC
TRBV2	-	-	TRBJ1-1	CASSEQINTEAFF	TGTGCCAGCAGTGAGCAGATCAACACTGAAGCTTTCTTT
TRBV5-4	TRBD1	-	TRBJ1-1	CASSWGQQRETEAFF	TGTGCCAGCAGTTGGGGACAGCAAAGGGAGACTGAAGCTTTCTTT
TRBV15	-	-	TRBJ2-5	CATSLEGAKETQYF	TGTGCCACCAGCCTAGAAGGAGCTAAAGAGACCCAGTACTTC
TRBV4-1	-	-	TRBJ1-5	CASSLRTVSNQPQHF	TGCGCCAGCAGCCTTCGGACAGTGTCCAATCAGCCCCAGCATTTT
TRBV30	-	few	TRBJ1-5	CAWGPGGGNQPQHF	TGTGCCTGGGGGCCTGGAGGGGGCAATCAGCCCCAGCATTTT
TRBV6-1	-	few	TRBJ2-7	CACKGGGFYEQYF	TGTGCGTGCAAGGGCGGGGGCTTCTACGAGCAGTACTTC
TRBV27	-	-	TRBJ1-4	CATHIEKLFF	TGTGCCACCCATATTGAGAAACTGTTTTTT
TRBV28	-	-	TRBJ1-5	CATGEETGYQPQHF	TGTGCCACCGGCGAGGAGACGGGATATCAGCCCCAGCATTTT
TRBV25-1	TRBD1	once	TRBJ2-7	CASSGTGTGAYEQYF	TGTGCCAGCAGTGGAACCGGGACAGGGGCCTACGAGCAGTACTTC
TRBV28	-	once	TRBJ2-6	CASSLGHSGANVLTF	TGTGCCAGCAGTTTAGGACACTCTGGGGCCAACGTCCTGACTTTC
TRBV29-1	-	few	TRBJ2-7	CSISQANEQYF	TGCAGCATATCACAGGCAAACGAGCAGTACTTC
TRBV2	TRBD1	-	TRBJ1-2	CASRRTGANYGYTF	TGTGCCAGCAGACGGACAGGGGCTAACTATGGCTACACCTTC
TRBV6-1	-	-	TRBJ1-2	CASSEGRKGTYGYTF	TGTGCCAGCAGTGAAGGGAGGAAGGGAACCTATGGCTACACCTTC
TRBV23-1	-	-	TRBJ1-5	CASSPGYSNQPQHF	TGCGCCAGCAGTCCGGGTTATAGCAATCAGCCCCAGCATTTT
TRBV19	-	-	TRBJ2-7	CASSSDSPYEQYF	TGTGCCAGTAGTTCGGACAGTCCCTACGAGCAGTACTTC
TRBV29-1	-	-	TRBJ1-5	CSVGVGNQPQHF	TGCAGCGTTGGGGTCGGGAATCAGCCCCAGCATTTT
TRBV7-9	-	-	TRBJ1-1	CASSLGPEVGAFF	TGTGCCAGCAGCTTAGGGCCGGAGGTGGGTGCTTTCTTT
TRBV5-1	-	-	TRBJ2-7	CASSLEFRPYEQYF	TGCGCCAGCAGCTTGGAATTCCGTCCCTACGAGCAGTACTTC
TRBV30	TRBD1	-	TRBJ2-3	CACRKQGRTDTQYF	TGTGCCTGCCGGAAACAGGGGCGCACAGATACGCAGTATTTT
TRBV20-1	TRBD1	-	TRBJ1-5	CSAQGDQPQHF	TGCAGCGCACAGGGGGATCAGCCCCAGCATTTT
TRBV6-1	TRBD2	-	TRBJ2-7	CASTPLEGTRHEQYF	TGTGCCAGCACTCCCTTAGAGGGGACTAGGCACGAGCAGTACTTC
TRBV2	TRBD2	-	TRBJ2-3	CASGRGRGADTQYF	TGTGCCAGCGGAAGGGGCCGGGGGGCAGATACGCAGTATTTT
TRBV28	-	-	TRBJ1-2	CASSLPAYGYTF	TGTGCCAGCAGTTTACCCGCGTATGGCTACACCTTC
TRBV14	TRBD1	-	TRBJ2-3	CASSPRDRVADTQYF	TGTGCCAGCAGCCCAAGAGACAGGGTAGCAGATACGCAGTATTTT
TRBV19	-	-	TRBJ1-6	CASSITGRDSPLHF	TGTGCCAGTAGTATAACGGGTCGAGATTCACCCCTCCACTTT
TRBV5-4	TRBD2	-	TRBJ2-1	CASSSSPGGRVPTNEQFF	TGTGCCAGCAGCTCCTCCCCCGGGGGGAGGGTGCCCACCAATGAGCAGTTCTTC
TRBV12-2	-	-	TRBJ1-5	CASRLPTVCSNQPQHF	TGTGCAAGTCGCCTGCCGACAGTCTGTAGCAATCAGCCCCAGCATTTT
TRBV6-6	-	once	TRBJ1-5	CASSPFMEGHQPQHF	TGTGCCAGCAGTCCGTTTATGGAGGGGCATCAGCCCCAGCATTTT
TRBV18	-	-	TRBJ2-1	CASSPQGLNSYNEQFF	TGTGCCAGCTCACCACAAGGACTGAACTCCTACAATGAGCAGTTCTTC
TRBV7-3	-	-	TRBJ2-6	CASSPVLSGANVLTF	TGTGCCAGCAGCCCCGTTCTCTCTGGGGCCAACGTCCTGACTTTC
TRBV6-4	-	-	TRBJ2-3	CASSVSFQTSTDTQYF	TGTGCCAGCAGTGTCTCGTTTCAGACTAGCACAGATACGCAGTATTTT
TRBV7-3	TRBD1	-	TRBJ2-1	CASSLGGQGVNEQFF	TGTGCCAGCAGCTTAGGTGGACAGGGGGTGAATGAGCAGTTCTTC
TRBV7-3	-	-	TRBJ1-1	CASSLDTYTEAFF	TGTGCCAGCAGCTTAGACACCTACACTGAAGCTTTCTTT
TRBV4-1	-	-	TRBJ1-1	CASSQVGGPGFF	TGCGCCAGCAGCCAAGTAGGAGGGCCCGGTTTCTTT
TRBV6-1	TRBD1	-	TRBJ1-2	CATRDRGRRGYTF	TGTGCCACCAGGGACAGGGGGCGAAGGGGCTACACCTTC